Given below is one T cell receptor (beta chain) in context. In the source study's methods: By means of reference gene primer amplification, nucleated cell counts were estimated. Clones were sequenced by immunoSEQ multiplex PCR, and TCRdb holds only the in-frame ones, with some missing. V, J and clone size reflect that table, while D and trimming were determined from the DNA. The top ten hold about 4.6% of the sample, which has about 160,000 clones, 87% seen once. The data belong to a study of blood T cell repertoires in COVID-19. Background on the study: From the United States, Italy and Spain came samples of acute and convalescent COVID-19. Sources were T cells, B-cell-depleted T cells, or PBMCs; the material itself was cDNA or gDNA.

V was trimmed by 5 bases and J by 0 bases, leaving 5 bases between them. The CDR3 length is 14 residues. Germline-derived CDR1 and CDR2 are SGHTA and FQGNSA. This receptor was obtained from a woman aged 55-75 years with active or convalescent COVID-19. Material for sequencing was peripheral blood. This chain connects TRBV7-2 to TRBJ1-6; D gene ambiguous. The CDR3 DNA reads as TGTGCCAGCAGCGCCAGCTCCTATAATTCACCCCTCCACTTT. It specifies CASSASSYNSPLHF.